This passage covers 27 T cell receptor beta chains from one sample sequenced in a study of post-analysis software for immune sequencing data. Findings of the study overall: Controls had lower frequencies than patients of a few TRBV segments, which included TRBV5-6, TRBV5-1 and TRBV20-1.

The antigens these receptors bind are not known. The TCR beta cDNA libraries contained unique molecular identifiers. MiXCR was run by TCRdb on the PCR reads, yielding one entry per CDR3 protein. The repertoire holds almost 700,000 distinct CDR3 sequences, 55% to 60% seen once, with around 11% in the top ten. The sequenced material came from blood. These receptors all stem from a girl aged 2-10 years with multiple sclerosis.

The rearrangement uses TRBV12-3 or TRBV12-4 and TRBJ2-3, with no clear D. V was pared by 6 bases and J by 6 bases, with 19 bases between. The CDR3 is made up of 15 amino acids. The CDR3 sequence: CASSLQHGVPDTQYF. The CDR3 coding sequence is TGTGCCAGCAGCCTGCAACACGGAGTTCCCGATACGCAGTATTTT.

A few counts support this clonotype. This rearrangement joins TRBV28 to TRBJ2-3; 9 positions match TRBD2. The V gene's germline CDR1 is MDHEN and CDR2 SYDVKM. Trimming at V came to 5 bases and at J to 3 bases, leaving 9 bases not matched to a gene. There are 16 residues in the CDR3. CDR3 coding DNA: TGTGCCAGCAGTCGACCGGGACTAGCAGATACAGATACGCAGTATTTT. Amino acid sequence: CASSRPGLADTDTQYF.

There are a few counts of this clonotype. The gene calls are TRBV7-8 and TRBJ2-1; a weak D match, TRBD2 (6 bases). The CDR3 has 17 residues. Trimming removed 3 bases from V and 4 bases from J, with 19 bases in between. Germline lookup yields CDR1 SGHVS and CDR2 FQNEAQ. Here the CDR3 reads CASSFPLQTGTYNEQFF. The CDR3 DNA reads as TGTGCCAGCAGCTTCCCCCTCCAGACGGGGACTTACAATGAGCAGTTCTTC.

J is TRBJ2-3 and V is TRBV7-3; 10 bases fit TRBD2. The germline V gene encodes CDR1 SGHTA and CDR2 FQGTGA. J was trimmed by 5 bases and V by 2 bases; bases with no gene match: 4. The CDR3 sequence is 15 residues long. CDR3 DNA: TGTGCCAGCAGCTTATCTAGCGGGAGCGGAGATACGCAGTATTTT. Translation: CASSLSSGSGDTQYF. Full variable domain (rest looked up from reference TRBV7-3 and TRBJ2-3): GAGVSQTPSNKVTEKGKYVELRCDPISGHTALYWYRQSLGQGPEFLIYFQGTGAADDSGLPNDRFFAVRPEGSVSTLKIQRTERGDSAVYLCASSLSSGSGDTQYFGPGTRLTVL.

This clonotype was observed a handful of times. The chain carries TRBV7-9 and TRBJ2-1; weak D call: TRBD1 (6 bases). The CDR3 sequence is 15 residues long. V was clipped by 3 bases and J by 10 bases, with 19 bases between them. Per germline, CDR1 SEHNR and CDR2 FQNEAQ (reference sequence). The CDR3 is CASSFAAQGWREQFF. The CDR3 bases are TGTGCCAGCAGCTTTGCGGCACAGGGCTGGCGGGAGCAGTTCTTC. Together with reference TRBV7-9 and TRBJ2-1, the CDR3 gives the full variable domain: DTGVSQNPRHKITKRGQNVTFRCDPISEHNRLYWYRQTLGQGPEFLTYFQNEAQLEKSRLLSDRFSAERPKGSFSTLEIQRTEQGDSAMYLCASSFAAQGWREQFFGPGTRLTVL.

V gene TRBV5-5 combines with J gene TRBJ1-2, with a tentative D call TRBD1 (5 bases). Trimming took off 1 base at V and 1 base at J, with 17 bases between the two ends. The CDR3 sequence is 17 residues long. Looked up from germline, CDR1 is SGHKS and CDR2 is YYEKEE (reference sequence). The CDR3 nucleotides are TGTGCCAGCAGCTTGTACGGCAGGATGGGGGGTAACTATGGCTACACCTTC. It is translated as CASSLYGRMGGNYGYTF.

This clonotype was observed a few times. The chain joins TRBV29-1 to TRBJ1-1, with 9 bases lining up with TRBD1. The CDR3 covers 12 residues. The trim removed 5 bases at V and 5 bases at J, leaving 3 bases unmatched. Germline CDR1 and CDR2: SQVTM and ANQGSEA. The CDR3 sequence is CSVRQGGTEAFF. CDR3 in DNA: TGCAGCGTTCGACAGGGGGGGACTGAAGCTTTCTTT.

J is TRBJ2-1 and V is TRBV7-6; D is ambiguous. The CDR3 is 13 residues long. The V and J ends lost 5 bases and 4 bases respectively, with 9 bases between them. The V gene's germline CDR1 is SGHVS and CDR2 FNYEAQ. The CDR3 reads CASSTGPYNEQFF. CDR3 coding DNA: TGTGCCAGCAGCACCGGACCATACAATGAGCAGTTCTTC.

This clonotype showed up just once. This sequence joins TRBV9 and TRBJ2-5; perhaps TRBD1 as D (5 bases). There are 15 residues in the CDR3. Per germline, CDR1 SGDLS and CDR2 YYNGEE. V was pared by 3 bases and J by 1 base, with 13 bases between. CDR3 nucleotides: TGTGCCAGCAGCGGTAGACAGTCCCCCCAAGAGACCCAGTACTTC. Amino acids: CASSGRQSPQETQYF.

The genes are TRBV6-4 and TRBJ2-1; TRBD2 matches at 13 bases. Germline CDR1 MRHNA, CDR2 SNTAGT. The CDR3 spans 19 residues. V lost 2 bases to trimming and J lost 0 bases; unmatched junction nucleotides: 7. The CDR3 region has the DNA TGTGCCAGCAGTGACCGGACTAGCGGGGGCCTAAGCTCCTACAATGAGCAGTTCTTC. Protein sequence: CASSDRTSGGLSSYNEQFF.

The chain recombines TRBV5-1 with TRBJ2-3; a weak D match, TRBD1 (6 bases). Between the trimmed V and J ends, which lost 4 bases and 6 bases, there was a span of 15 bases. The CDR3 covers 14 residues. CDR1 and CDR2 from the germline V gene are SGHRS and YFSETQ. DNA for the CDR3: TGCGCCAGCAGCGTCGGGACAAAGAGGGATACGCAGTATTTT. Residues: CASSVGTKRDTQYF. Based on the CDR3 plus reference TRBV5-1 and TRBJ2-3, the full variable domain is KAGVTQTPRYLIKTRGQQVTLSCSPISGHRSVSWYQQTPGQGLQFLFEYFSETQRNKGNFPGRFSGRQFSNSRSEMNVSTLELGDSALYLCASSVGTKRDTQYFGPGTRLTVL.

This clonotype was recorded only once. This sequence joins TRBV15 and TRBJ2-1, with D maybe TRBD1 (5 bases). Germline values: CDR1 LNHNV, CDR2 YYDKDF (reference sequence). The CDR3 loop spans 14 amino acids. Trimming removed 3 bases at V and 5 bases at J, with 11 bases between. CDR3 DNA: TGTGCCACCAGCAGGGATCAGGGCAACAATGAGCAGTTCTTC. Encoded protein: CATSRDQGNNEQFF.

This chain joins TRBV12-3 or TRBV12-4 and TRBJ2-3; 7 nucleotides agree with TRBD2. V trimming: 4 bases; J trimming: 1 base; junction bases outside the gene matches: 5. CDR3 size: 15 residues. The CDR3 is CASSSRGVGTDTQYF. CDR3 nucleotide sequence: TGTGCCAGCAGTTCCCGGGGGGTGGGCACAGATACGCAGTATTTT.

In its sample, this clonotype was seen a few times. The rearrangement uses TRBV12-3 or TRBV12-4 and TRBJ2-1; D gene ambiguous. V was clipped by 6 bases and J by 4 bases, with 16 bases between them. This CDR3 is built from 15 residues. CDR3 amino acids: CASSHTEANYNEQFF. The CDR3 region has the DNA TGTGCCAGCAGCCATACTGAGGCCAATTACAATGAGCAGTTCTTC.

The V call is TRBV20-1, the J call TRBJ2-1, with 14 bases identical to TRBD2. From germline, CDR1 is DFQATT and CDR2 SNEGSKA (reference sequence). The CDR3 runs to 14 residues. J was trimmed by 6 bases and V by 6 bases; bases with no gene match: 4. CDR3 in amino acids: CSADGTSGSNEQFF. Here the CDR3 DNA reads TGCAGTGCGGACGGGACTAGCGGGAGCAATGAGCAGTTCTTC.

The chain is built from TRBV7-6 and TRBJ1-2; 10 bases match TRBD1. The CDR3 covers 15 residues. Germline V gene sequence: CDR1 SGHVS, CDR2 FNYEAQ. V trimming: 5 bases; J trimming: 3 bases; junction bases outside the gene matches: 6. The CDR3 loop reads CASSRGTGDDYGYTF. As DNA, the CDR3 is TGTGCCAGCAGCCGCGGGACAGGGGATGACTATGGCTACACCTTC.

J is TRBJ1-2 and V is TRBV5-5; D is unclear. Per the germline V gene, CDR1 is SGHKS and CDR2 is YYEKEE (reference sequence). V lost 7 bases and J lost 5, with 15 bases in between. This CDR3 region has 13 residues. The CDR3: CASSSGPPYGYTF. The CDR3 DNA sequence: TGTGCCAGCTCTTCCGGGCCTCCTTATGGCTACACCTTC. The entire variable domain, with the rest obtained from reference TRBV5-5 and TRBJ1-2, is as follows: DAGVTQSPTHLIKTRGQQVTLRCSPISGHKSVSWYQQVLGQGPQFIFQYYEKEERGRGNFPDRFSARQFPNYSSELNVNALLLGDSALYLCASSSGPPYGYTFGSGTRLTVV.

This chain uses TRBV6-1 with TRBJ1-2; D gene ambiguous. The germline V gene has CDR1 MNHNS and CDR2 SASEGT. The V and J ends lost 4 bases and 6 bases respectively, with 21 bases between them. The CDR3 consists of 16 residues. The CDR3 is CASSVPRVARRDGYTF. CDR3 in DNA: TGTGCCAGCAGTGTCCCCCGGGTGGCACGAAGGGATGGCTACACCTTC.

The chain has TRBV12-3 or TRBV12-4 and TRBJ2-1, with unresolved D. The CDR3 runs to 17 residues. V dropped 5 bases and J dropped 0 bases, with 17 bases sitting between them. The CDR3 reads CASSPRHGLGSYNEQFF. The CDR3 nucleotides are TGTGCCAGCAGTCCGCGACACGGTTTAGGCTCCTACAATGAGCAGTTCTTC.

This rearrangement joins TRBV24-1 to TRBJ2-5, with D possibly matching TRBD1 (6 bases). The CDR3 has 15 residues. Germline CDR1 and CDR2: KGHDR and SFDVKD. The V end lost 0 bases, the J end lost 3 bases, and 10 bases lay between the germline ends. The CDR3 sequence is CATSDLTGREETQYF. The CDR3 bases are TGTGCCACCAGTGATTTGACAGGGCGGGAAGAGACCCAGTACTTC.

This CDR3 is CASSSDTSNEQFF. The DNA for the CDR3 is TGTGCCAGCAGCTCTGATACATCCAATGAGCAGTTCTTC. This chain links TRBV11-2 with TRBJ2-1, with D unclear. With 4 bases removed from V and 6 bases from J, the gap between germline ends came to 10 bases. The germline V gene has CDR1 SGHAT and CDR2 FQNNGV. The CDR3 is 13 residues long.

This chain connects TRBV2 to TRBJ2-1; TRBD1 aligns across 8 bases. CDR1 SNHLY and CDR2 FYNNEI come from the germline V gene. CDR3 length: 17 amino acids. Losses at the gene ends were 4 bases for V and 5 bases for J; bases not matched to a gene: 13. The DNA of the CDR3 is TGTGCCAGCAGTGGGACAGGGCAAGCCTCGGTAAACAATGAGCAGTTCTTC. The encoded protein is CASSGTGQASVNNEQFF.

This clonotype was seen a handful of times. The chain uses TRBV29-1 and TRBJ1-2, with D perhaps matching TRBD1 (6 bases). Germline V gives CDR1 SQVTM, CDR2 ANQGSEA. Trimming cost V 5 bases and J 8 bases, with 18 bases left between them. CDR3 length equals 13 residues. CDR3 amino acids: CSVMWTDPRGYTF. The CDR3 nucleotides are TGCAGCGTTATGTGGACAGACCCTCGGGGCTACACCTTC.

This clonotype was picked up a small number of times. This rearrangement joins TRBV7-9 to TRBJ2-7; D is uncertain. Deletions cut 1 base from V and 2 bases from J, with 6 bases between. The CDR3 sequence is 13 residues long. Germline loops: CDR1 SEHNR, CDR2 FQNEAQ (reference sequence). CDR3 protein: CASSLDLAYEQYF. The CDR3 nucleotides are TGTGCCAGCAGCTTAGATCTAGCCTACGAGCAGTACTTC.

The V call is TRBV6-2 or TRBV6-3, the J call TRBJ1-2, with TRBD1 as a possible D gene (5 bases). V lost 0 bases and J 7 bases, leaving 18 bases between the germline ends. The CDR3 runs 16 residues. CDR1 and CDR2 from the germline V gene are MNHEY and SVGEGT. The CDR3 coding sequence is TGTGCCAGCAGTTACTCGATCAGGGCGGGTTCCGGTGGCTACACCTTC. This translates into CASSYSIRAGSGGYTF.

The chain joins TRBV10-3 to TRBJ2-6; D remains ambiguous. Germline V CDR1 and CDR2: ENHRY, SYGVKD. The CDR3 loop spans 15 amino acids. The V and J ends lost 10 bases and 0 bases respectively, with 13 bases between them. The CDR3 protein is CATTPVNSGANVLTF. For the CDR3, the DNA is TGTGCCACTACCCCTGTTAACTCTGGGGCCAACGTCCTGACTTTC.

The J gene is TRBJ1-2, the V gene TRBV30; the D is unclear. This CDR3 is 15 amino acids long. Trimming cost V 4 bases and J 0 bases, with 15 bases left between them. Germline V gives CDR1 GTSNPN, CDR2 SVGIG (reference sequence). The CDR3 coding sequence is TGTGCCTGGATAGGGCGGAGAAAAGCTAACTATGGCTACACCTTC. Amino acids: CAWIGRRKANYGYTF.